This T cell receptor (beta chain) came from a study of cytomegalovirus exposure and HLA in healthy donors. Study conclusions and caveats: Accurate predictions that matched the HLA-A and HLA-B alleles of most subjects were reportedly made from TCR beta sequences.

Concerning this clone: Its antigen is unidentified.

PCR was performed using 60 Vbeta and 13 Jbeta primers. Data came from immunoSEQ multiplex PCR; TCRdb stores just in-frame clones and leaves some out. The sample has roughly 140,000 clones, approximately 78% seen once. V was clipped by 5 bases and J by 4 bases, with 14 bases between them. The CDR3 length is 14 residues. CDR1 is SEHNR, CDR2 FQNEAQ, per germline (reference sequence). Material: PBMCs. V is TRBV7-9 and J is TRBJ1-2; D not certain. This sequence originates from a man aged 35-49 years in good health and CMV-seropositive. Written as DNA, the CDR3 is TGTGCCAGCAGCATCCCAACAGCCCGCTATGGCTACACCTTC. It encodes CASSIPTARYGYTF.